Listed here is a single T cell receptor beta chain. Its antigen has not been determined. Base-call qualities are not available, and no considerably larger clone is one nucleotide away. The sample originates from a study of cytomegalovirus exposure and HLA in healthy donors (dated by TCRdb to the late 2010s). About the study as a whole: An earlier analysis of roughly 500 of the donors reported roughly 300 Gb of sequence data and 100 million to 130 million unique TCR beta sequences from about 200 million T cells. On average, roughly 240,000 unique TCR beta nucleotide sequences were sequenced per donor among about 400 genotyped donors of the cohort, with roughly a sixth of those sequences being non-productive. Rather than drawing on any new phenotypic data, the later analysis identified candidate immune exposures from TCR beta sequences and the way those sequences occurred across donors. Donor age, sex, ethnicity and CMV serostatus were collected together with the repertoire data. All discovery cohort repertoires had been generated using a single sequencing platform. Using immunosequencing, the study profiled T cell repertoires from around 680 subjects and related those repertoires to cytomegalovirus serostatus. A later genetic analysis used genome-wide SNP genotypes for about 60% of the roughly 670 donors, treating that subset as a discovery cohort. The study aimed to test whether signatures of past pathogen exposure could be identified by cataloging public T cell receptors. To predict cytomegalovirus infection status, the study brought together high-throughput TCR immunosequencing, statistical association of individual TCRs with disease status, and machine learning. To decide whether each TCR beta V gene segment behaved as functional or pseudogenic, an earlier analysis of some 540 of the donors relied on high-throughput TCR beta sequencing. The genetic ancestry cluster associated with self-reported Caucasian donors included approximately 85% of the roughly 400 genotyped donors. Besides the first cohort of approximately 710 subjects, a separate validation cohort made up of over 100 different subjects was used. Class I and class II HLA loci were covered by the typing at four-digit resolution. An early release that covered some 630 HLA-typed donors contained approximately 300 gigabases of sequencing data and around 80 million unique TCR sequences. Roughly 5 DR-DQ haplotypes were handled as single units for association and clustering, since linkage in the cohort was strong. To study patterns of TCR occurrence, a later analysis re-analyzed previously published TCR beta repertoires from around 670 donors and added high-resolution HLA genotyping. The number of typed donors differed by locus: roughly 629-640 for A, B, C, DRB1 and DQB1; roughly 510 for DQA1; around 610 for DPA1; and 400 to 480 for DPB1.

Libraries were prepared through the immunoSEQ multiplex PCR assay. For the multiplex PCR, a mixture combining 60 forward primers for TCR Vbeta segments and 13 reverse primers for TCR Jbeta segments was used. A multiplex PCR assay on genomic DNA amplified the CDR3 region of rearranged TCR beta genes. Amplified TCR beta libraries were sequenced as 87-base-pair reads on the Illumina HiSeq System. Per the source publication's procedure: A later analysis tallied 75 million to 95 million unique TCR beta chains across the 610 or so repertoires, and about 10 million of those chains were shared by two or more donors. Raw reads were error-corrected and collapsed into unique sequences by a nearest-neighbor algorithm in which closely related sequences were merged to remove PCR and sequencing errors. Alignment of CDR3 sequences to IMGT reference sequences was used to assign V, D and J gene segments. For a sequence to be retained, a match of at least six nucleotides to both a V gene segment and a J gene segment was required. A rearrangement was called productive if the CDR3 had no stop codons and remained in frame with V and J, and every other rearrangement was called non-productive. CDR3 was defined according to IMGT convention as the region running from the second conserved V-encoded cysteine to the conserved J-encoded phenylalanine. The earlier analysis of 500 to 750 of the donors excluded any sequence lacking an unambiguous match to a single V gene segment. In an earlier analysis of more than 500 of the donors, a V segment was called functional when productive rearrangements were above 56.7%, and segregating when the standard deviation between donors exceeded 5%. A statistical classification framework was developed to diagnose cytomegalovirus status using the catalog of TCR beta chain sequences. A later analysis assigned V and J genes by comparing TCR nucleotide sequences with IMGT/GENE-DB human TR gene sequences. The TCRdist pipeline was used in a later analysis to assign CDR3 sequences and most-parsimonious VDJ recombination scenarios. In a later analysis, each TCR beta chain was defined by its CDR3 amino acid sequence together with its V-gene family, and reads lacking a unique V-gene family were excluded. A later analysis removed nearly 600 highly shared, low-generation-probability nucleotide sequences to deal with suspected cross-contamination and a sequencing artifact. In a later analysis, a clonal expansion index was calculated for each public chain from normalized within-repertoire ranks of inferred template counts. In a later analysis, generation probabilities were computed with a VDJ recombination model fitted to out-of-frame rearrangements, and the resulting probabilities were checked against IGoR. In a later analysis, hypergeometric tests were used to score TCR-TCR, TCR-HLA and TCR-CMV co-occurrence, with a repertoire-size bias correction applied to TCR pairs. False discovery rates were estimated in a later analysis by permuting HLA or CMV assignments 20 times. In a later analysis, co-occurring TCRs were grouped with DBSCAN, and TCRdist sequence similarity was added when clustering was performed within HLA-allele-positive subsets. Repertoires with fewer than 30,000 or more than 120,000 public chains were left out of co-occurrence clustering, as were a few repertoires with anomalous nucleotide sharing. The table comes from immuneACCESS by way of TCRdb, which keeps in-frame sequences with V and J called. Part of the clones is missing from these tables; in studies checked, under half for an unresolved V gene and the rest for unknown reasons. V and J calls and clone size follow that table, whereas D and trimming were derived from the DNA. For this sample the table gives 160,000 or so clones, of which approximately 70% were detected only once. Of the sample, 4% to 5% falls within the top ten clones.

The CDR1 and CDR2 encoded by the germline V gene are SGHRS and YFSETQ. The CDR3 spans 15 residues, from the cysteine through the phenylalanine. Just the 45-base CDR3 DNA is kept, in frame starting at base 1. Ends trimmed: V by 4 bases, J by 6 bases; bases unmatched to a gene: 8. The cohort was made up of approximately 670 healthy bone marrow donors. Cohort members were all nominally healthy when sampled, although unrecorded immune exposures were likely present. The donor was CMV seropositive and was included in the group of about 290 seropositive cohort members. A peripheral blood sample was provided by each donor, and peripheral blood mononuclear cells were used for TCR beta sequencing. The Qiagen DNeasy Blood Extraction Kit was used to extract genomic DNA from the blood cell samples. The paper's findings and limits, for the study overall: A further reported finding was that TCR beta sequences accurately predicted the HLA-A and HLA-B alleles for most subjects in the first cohort. In the study, roughly 160 TCR beta chains were listed as associated with cytomegalovirus. According to a later analysis, most CMV-associated TCR beta chains appeared to be HLA-restricted, and the HLA associations seemed to be driven largely by CMV exposure. The only immune exposure information available for the cohort was CMV serostatus. A group of highly shared sequence variants was considered likely to be a technical artifact of the sequencing pipeline. Because HLA typing was unavailable for some donors at each locus, only the typed subset was used in association tests. A few of the identified cytomegalovirus-associated TCR beta chains were confirmed in vitro to be specific for cytomegalovirus antigens. A later genetic analysis reported fewer N-insertions in productive TCRs among donors in an Asian-associated ancestry cluster than the roughly 700-donor mean. In a later analysis, HLA-associated TCR beta chains were found to be more clonally expanded and to have lower generation probabilities than equally common non-associated chains. The earlier analysis of about 600 of the donors excluded fewer than 20 rarely observed V segments, including chromosome 9 orphons, because counts were too low. When HLA alleles, especially DR and DQ, strongly co-occurred, TCR associations were difficult to assign to individual alleles. In an earlier analysis of some 540 of the donors, most TCR beta V segments appeared in productive rearrangements about 87% or about 30% of the time, broadly matching IMGT annotations. According to a later analysis, TCR association rates differed among HLA loci, with DRB1 alleles showing the most associated TCRs and HLA-C alleles showing the fewest. A later analysis reported that several top co-occurrence clusters appeared linked to parvovirus B19, influenza, CMV and Epstein-Barr virus. An association between a missense DCLRE1C variant and V-gene and J-gene trimming of TCR beta chains was found in a later genetic analysis and replicated in an independent cohort. Correlated functional status among segregating V segments might reflect linkage disequilibrium, but an unknown experimental factor could not be ruled out. The authors suggested that the approach could potentially be extended to other disease states and immunological phenotypes. The cohort was sequenced for TCR beta chains only, and without alpha or paired-chain data the features that could be detected were limited. Some IMGT-functional V segments, including TRBV6-2 and TRBV6-3, could not be told apart with the 87-base-pair reads, so those segments were excluded. In both the original and validation cohorts, the classifier was reported to diagnose cytomegalovirus status with high specificity and sensitivity. In a later analysis, 16,951 TCR beta sequences were associated with specific HLA alleles at a false discovery rate of 0.05. While some public TCRs were present in many individuals, most TCR sequences turned up only very rarely across donors. Sequencing depth was assumed to be roughly uniform across donors in the presence/absence analyses, though that assumption may not hold.

The chain was built from TRBV5-1 and TRBJ2-1; the central 9 bases match TRBD1. This clonotype was obtained from a man between 18 and 29 years old in good health and CMV-seropositive. Sequences were obtained from PBMCs. CDR3 reads: CASSGGQGEFNEQFF. The base sequence is TGCGCCAGCAGCGGGGGACAGGGAGAATTCAATGAGCAGTTCTTC.